What follows is one TCR beta chain and its context. Which antigen it targets is not known. Per-base quality was not reported, and no clone a single base away is much larger than it. These data belong to a study of control samples from healthy donors and cancer patients (dated by TCRdb to 2018 to 2020). For this chain, trimming is 8 bases at the V end and 0 bases at the J end, and the number of junction bases without a gene match is 8. For CDR1 and CDR2, the germline V gene lists MNHEY and SVGAGI. There are 15 amino acids in the CDR3, from cysteine to phenylalanine inclusive. Only the CDR3 part of the read is kept: 45 bases, read in frame from the first base. Library prep was done by the immunoSEQ multiplex PCR assay. Here the immuneACCESS table is served through TCRdb, limited to in-frame sequences with V and J called. Missing clones are a known gap in these copies; in checked studies unresolved V genes cover under half, and the rest lacks a known reason. This sample holds some 90,000 clones; roughly nine tenths were observed only once. The top ten clonotypes cover over 0.95% of the sample.

The sequence was obtained from a woman aged 45-59 years in good health. The sequence is built from TRBV6-5 and TRBJ1-2, and 8 junction bases match TRBD1. The sample was blood. The CDR3 in this case is CASASRGPSNYGYTF. The base sequence is TGTGCCAGCGCGAGCAGGGGGCCATCTAACTATGGCTACACCTTC.